The clone carrying this T cell receptor (beta chain) was recorded once. Its antigen is currently unknown. A junction boundary mismatches the germline segment, possibly from a read error. The data were taken from a study of blood T cells in healthy people across ages. Primed by a sample-barcoded 5' primer and a J-beta primer mix, a second PCR proceeded for roughly 6 to 12 cycles. TCRdb analysed the 5' RACE reads with MiXCR anew, one entry per CDR3 protein. Among fewer than 1,200,000 distinct CDR3 sequences listed, 25% were seen once. Findings of the study overall: Among long-lived donors, naive CD4+ cells were more numerous and diversity higher than in aged donors.

The CDR3 runs 15 residues. CDR1 and CDR2 from the germline V gene are LNHDA and SQIVND (reference sequence). These same records also appear under a second study, on T cells of mothers and their children. From that paper: Second-PCR primer M1S introduced sample barcodes and 2-4 random nucleotides. Each child contributed approximately 2.9 million TCR beta CDR3 reads, while each mother contributed over 9 million.

This clonotype originated in a girl aged 2 to 9 in good health. The sample was blood. This chain joins TRBV19 and TRBJ1-5; 10 bases are shared with TRBD1. CDR3 nucleotides: TGTGCCAGTAGTACCCAGACAGGGGGCAATCGGCCCCAGCATTTT. Protein sequence: CASSTQTGGNRPQHF.